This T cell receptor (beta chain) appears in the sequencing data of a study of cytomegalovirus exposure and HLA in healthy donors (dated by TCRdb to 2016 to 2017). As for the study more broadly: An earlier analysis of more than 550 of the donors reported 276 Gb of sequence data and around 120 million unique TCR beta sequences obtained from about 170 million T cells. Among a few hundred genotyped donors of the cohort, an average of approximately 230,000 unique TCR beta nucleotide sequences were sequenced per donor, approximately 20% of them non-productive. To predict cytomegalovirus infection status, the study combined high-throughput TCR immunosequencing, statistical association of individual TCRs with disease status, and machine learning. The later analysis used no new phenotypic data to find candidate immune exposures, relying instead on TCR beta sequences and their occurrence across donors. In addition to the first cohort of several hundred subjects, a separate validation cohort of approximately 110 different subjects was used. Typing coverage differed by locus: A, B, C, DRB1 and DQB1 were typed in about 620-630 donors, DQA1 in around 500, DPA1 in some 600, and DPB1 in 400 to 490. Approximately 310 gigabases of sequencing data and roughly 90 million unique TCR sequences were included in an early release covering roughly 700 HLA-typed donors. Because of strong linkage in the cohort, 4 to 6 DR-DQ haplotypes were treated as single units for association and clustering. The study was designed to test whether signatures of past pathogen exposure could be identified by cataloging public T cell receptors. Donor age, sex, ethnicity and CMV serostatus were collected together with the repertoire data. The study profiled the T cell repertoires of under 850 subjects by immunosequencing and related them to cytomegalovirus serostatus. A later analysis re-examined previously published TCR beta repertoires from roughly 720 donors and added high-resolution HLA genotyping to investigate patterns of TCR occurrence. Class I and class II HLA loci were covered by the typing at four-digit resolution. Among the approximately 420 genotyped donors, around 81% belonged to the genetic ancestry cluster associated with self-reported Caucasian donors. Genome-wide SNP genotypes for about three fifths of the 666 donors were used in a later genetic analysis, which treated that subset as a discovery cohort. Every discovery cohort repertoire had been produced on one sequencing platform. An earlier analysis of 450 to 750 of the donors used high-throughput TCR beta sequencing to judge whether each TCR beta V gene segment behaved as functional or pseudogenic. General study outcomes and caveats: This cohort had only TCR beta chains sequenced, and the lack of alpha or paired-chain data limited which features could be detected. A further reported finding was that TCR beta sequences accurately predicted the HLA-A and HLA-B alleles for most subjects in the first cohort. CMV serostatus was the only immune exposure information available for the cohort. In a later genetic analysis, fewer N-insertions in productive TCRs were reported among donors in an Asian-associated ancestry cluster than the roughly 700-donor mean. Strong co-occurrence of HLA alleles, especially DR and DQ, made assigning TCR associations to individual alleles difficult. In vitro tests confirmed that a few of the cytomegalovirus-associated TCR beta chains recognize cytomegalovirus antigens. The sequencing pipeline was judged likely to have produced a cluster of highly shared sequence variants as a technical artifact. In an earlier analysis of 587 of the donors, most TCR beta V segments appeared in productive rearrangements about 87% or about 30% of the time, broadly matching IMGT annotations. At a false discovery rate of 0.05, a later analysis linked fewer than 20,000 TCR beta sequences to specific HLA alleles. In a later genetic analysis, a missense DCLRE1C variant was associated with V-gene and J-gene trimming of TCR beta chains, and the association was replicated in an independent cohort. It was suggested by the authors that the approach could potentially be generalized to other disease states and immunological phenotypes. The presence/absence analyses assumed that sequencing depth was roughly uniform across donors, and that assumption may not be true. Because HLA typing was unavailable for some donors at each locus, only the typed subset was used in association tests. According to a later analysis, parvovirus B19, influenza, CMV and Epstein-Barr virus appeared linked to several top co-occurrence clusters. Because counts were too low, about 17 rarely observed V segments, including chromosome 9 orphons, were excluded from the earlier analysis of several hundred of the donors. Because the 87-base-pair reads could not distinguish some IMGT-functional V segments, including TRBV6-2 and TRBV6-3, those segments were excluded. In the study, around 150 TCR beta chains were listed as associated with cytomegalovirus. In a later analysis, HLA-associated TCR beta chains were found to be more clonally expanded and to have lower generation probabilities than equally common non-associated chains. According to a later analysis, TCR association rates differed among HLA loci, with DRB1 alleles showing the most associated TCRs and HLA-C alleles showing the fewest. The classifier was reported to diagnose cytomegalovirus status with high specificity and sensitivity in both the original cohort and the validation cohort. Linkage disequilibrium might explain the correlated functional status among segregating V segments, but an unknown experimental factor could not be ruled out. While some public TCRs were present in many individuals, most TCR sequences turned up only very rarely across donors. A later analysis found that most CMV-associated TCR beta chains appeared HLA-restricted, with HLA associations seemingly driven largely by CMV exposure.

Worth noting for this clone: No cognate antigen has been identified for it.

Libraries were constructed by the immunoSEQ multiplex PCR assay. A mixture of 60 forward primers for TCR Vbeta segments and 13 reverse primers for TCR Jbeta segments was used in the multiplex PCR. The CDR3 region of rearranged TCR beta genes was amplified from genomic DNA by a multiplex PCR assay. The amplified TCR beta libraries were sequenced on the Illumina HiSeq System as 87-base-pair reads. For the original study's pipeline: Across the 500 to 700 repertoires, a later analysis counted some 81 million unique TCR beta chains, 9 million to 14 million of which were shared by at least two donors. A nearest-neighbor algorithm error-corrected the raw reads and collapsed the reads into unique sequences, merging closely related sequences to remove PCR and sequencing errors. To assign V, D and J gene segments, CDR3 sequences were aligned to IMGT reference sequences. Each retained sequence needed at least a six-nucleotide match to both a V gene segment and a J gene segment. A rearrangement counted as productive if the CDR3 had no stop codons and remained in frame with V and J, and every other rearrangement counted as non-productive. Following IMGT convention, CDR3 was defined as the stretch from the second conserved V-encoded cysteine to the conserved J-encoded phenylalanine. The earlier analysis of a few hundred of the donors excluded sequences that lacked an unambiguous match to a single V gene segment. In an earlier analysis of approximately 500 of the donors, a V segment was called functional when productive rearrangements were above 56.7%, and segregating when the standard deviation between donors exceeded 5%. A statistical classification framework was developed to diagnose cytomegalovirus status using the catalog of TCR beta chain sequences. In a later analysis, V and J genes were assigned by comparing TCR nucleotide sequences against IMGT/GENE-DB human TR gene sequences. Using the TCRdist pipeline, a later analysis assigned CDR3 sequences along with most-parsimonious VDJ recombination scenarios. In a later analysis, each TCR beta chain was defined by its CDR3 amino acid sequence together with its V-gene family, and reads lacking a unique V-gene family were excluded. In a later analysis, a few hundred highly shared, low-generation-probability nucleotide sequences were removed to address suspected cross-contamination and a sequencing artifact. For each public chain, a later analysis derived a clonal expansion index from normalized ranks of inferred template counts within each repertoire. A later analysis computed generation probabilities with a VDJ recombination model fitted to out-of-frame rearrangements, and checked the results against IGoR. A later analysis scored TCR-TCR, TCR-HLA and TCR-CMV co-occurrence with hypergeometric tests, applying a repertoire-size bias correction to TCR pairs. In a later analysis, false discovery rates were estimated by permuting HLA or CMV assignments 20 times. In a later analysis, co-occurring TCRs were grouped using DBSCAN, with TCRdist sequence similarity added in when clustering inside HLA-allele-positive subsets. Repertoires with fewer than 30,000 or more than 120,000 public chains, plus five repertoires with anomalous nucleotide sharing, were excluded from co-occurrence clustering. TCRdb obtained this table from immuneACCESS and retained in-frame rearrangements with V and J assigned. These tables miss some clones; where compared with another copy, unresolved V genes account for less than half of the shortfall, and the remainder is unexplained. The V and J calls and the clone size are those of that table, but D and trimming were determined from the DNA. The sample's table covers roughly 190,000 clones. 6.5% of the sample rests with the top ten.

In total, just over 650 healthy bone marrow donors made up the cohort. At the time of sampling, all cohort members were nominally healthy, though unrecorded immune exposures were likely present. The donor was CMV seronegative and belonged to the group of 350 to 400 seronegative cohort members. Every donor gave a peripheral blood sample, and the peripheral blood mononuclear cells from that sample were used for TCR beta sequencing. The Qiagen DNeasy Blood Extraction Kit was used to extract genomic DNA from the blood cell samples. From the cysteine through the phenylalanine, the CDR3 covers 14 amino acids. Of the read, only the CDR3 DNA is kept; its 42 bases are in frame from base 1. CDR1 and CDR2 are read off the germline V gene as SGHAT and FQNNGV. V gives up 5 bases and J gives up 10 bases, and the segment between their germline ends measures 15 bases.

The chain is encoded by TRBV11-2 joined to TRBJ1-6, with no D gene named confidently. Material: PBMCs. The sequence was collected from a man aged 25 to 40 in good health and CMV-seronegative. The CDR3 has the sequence CASSPGGVDSPLHF. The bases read TGTGCCAGCAGCCCGGGCGGGGTTGACTCACCCCTCCACTTT.